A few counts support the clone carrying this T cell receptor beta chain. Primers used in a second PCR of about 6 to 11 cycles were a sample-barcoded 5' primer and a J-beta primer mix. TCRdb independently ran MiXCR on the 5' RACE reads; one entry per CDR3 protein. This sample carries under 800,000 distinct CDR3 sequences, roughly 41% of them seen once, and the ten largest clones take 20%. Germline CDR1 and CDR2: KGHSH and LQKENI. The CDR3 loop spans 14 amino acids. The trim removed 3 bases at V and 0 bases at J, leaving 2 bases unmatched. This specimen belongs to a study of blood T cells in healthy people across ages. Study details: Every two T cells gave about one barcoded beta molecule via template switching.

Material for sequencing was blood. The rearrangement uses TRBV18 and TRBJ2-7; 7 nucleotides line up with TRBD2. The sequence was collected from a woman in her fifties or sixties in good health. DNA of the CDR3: TGTGCCAGCTCACCTGGGGGGGTCTCCTACGAGCAGTACTTC. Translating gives CASSPGGVSYEQYF.